Below, 16 T cell receptor beta chains from the same sample are listed, as sequenced in a study of human T cells and chemical hapten exposure. TCRdb re-analysed the RACE reads in MiXCR, keeping a single row per CDR3 protein. Of 300,000 to 350,000 distinct CDR3 sequences listed, 6% to 8.5% are singletons. The time point denotes: patch test 1, 2 weeks after DPC sensitization. Treatment: therapeutic diphenylcyclopropenone sensitization with weekly scalp DPC. Sample: whole blood, taken in connection with sensitization to the hapten diphenylcyclopropenone (DPC). These receptors were taken from a young woman with alopecia areata. Some clones in this sample may be carry-over from other donors' samples.

Only a few counts were recorded for this clonotype. The chain joins TRBV12-3 or TRBV12-4 to TRBJ2-4, with 9 bases identical to TRBD1. The V and J ends lost 5 bases and 5 bases, in that order; junction bases with no gene match: 7. The CDR3 is 15 residues long. The CDR3 DNA reads TGTGCCAGCAGTCTGGGGACAGGGCCGGAAAACATTCAGTACTTC. The encoded protein is CASSLGTGPENIQYF.

This clonotype was recorded at least ten times. The chain links TRBV20-1 to TRBJ2-7; D is possibly TRBD2 (6 bases). Germline lookup yields CDR1 DFQATT and CDR2 SNEGSKA (reference sequence). Trimming removed 4 bases at V and 5 bases at J, with 15 bases between. This CDR3 contains 13 residues. Here the CDR3 reads CSAIVGREDEQYF. Written as DNA, the CDR3 is TGCAGTGCTATCGTAGGCAGGGAGGACGAGCAGTACTTC.

The rearrangement uses TRBV5-5 and TRBJ1-1; D is uncertain. Germline V gene sequence: CDR1 SGHKS, CDR2 YYEKEE (reference sequence). CDR3 length equals 11 residues. V shed 6 bases and J shed 7 bases, with 10 bases lying between them. The CDR3 loop is CASTNGYEAFF. DNA of the CDR3: TGTGCCAGCACCAACGGATATGAAGCTTTCTTT.

This chain joins TRBV24-1 and TRBJ2-6; possibly TRBD1 or TRBD2 for D (6 bases each). The V and J ends lost 4 bases and 1 base respectively, with 16 bases between them. CDR3 length equals 18 residues. Germline CDR1 is KGHDR and CDR2 is SFDVKD. As DNA, the CDR3 is TGTGCCACCAGTGACCCTACGGGGGCCTCATCTGGGGCCAACGTCCTGACTTTC. Protein sequence: CATSDPTGASSGANVLTF.

In this sample, this clonotype turned up a few times. V and J are TRBV6-5 and TRBJ2-7, with unresolved D. This CDR3 is built from 11 residues. The germline V and J ends were trimmed by 7 bases and 7 bases, with 11 bases remaining between them. CDR1 is MNHEY and CDR2 is SVGAGI in the germline V gene. The CDR3 is CASTQGSEQYF. The DNA for the CDR3 is TGTGCCAGCACCCAAGGGTCTGAGCAGTACTTC.

This clonotype was recorded a few times. J is TRBJ2-2 and V is TRBV20-1; TRBD2 matches at 8 bases. Per the germline V gene, CDR1 is DFQATT and CDR2 is SNEGSKA (reference sequence). V gave up 6 bases and J gave up 4 bases; unmatched junction bases: 7. The CDR3 has 14 amino acids. The CDR3 sequence is CSAPSGGATGELFF. CDR3 coding DNA: TGCAGTGCCCCCTCCGGGGGGGCCACCGGGGAGCTGTTTTTT.

The gene calls are TRBV6-2 or TRBV6-3 and TRBJ2-1; D unclear. V lost 4 bases to trimming and J lost 1 base, with 11 bases between them. Germline lookup yields CDR1 MNHEY and CDR2 SVGEGT. This CDR3 is 15 amino acids long. CDR3 nucleotide sequence: TGTGCCAGCAGTTCCGCCTATTTTTCCTACAATGAGCAGTTCTTC. Protein: CASSSAYFSYNEQFF.

This sequence joins TRBV6-6 and TRBJ1-5; no firm D call. Germline V CDR1 and CDR2: MNHNY, SVGAGI (reference sequence). CDR3 length: 12 residues. V lost 6 bases to trimming and J lost 3 bases, with 6 bases between them. The CDR3: CASRKDNQPQHF. CDR3 DNA sequence: TGTGCCAGCAGGAAAGACAATCAGCCCCAGCATTTT.

This clonotype was counted a few times. This sequence joins TRBV20-1 and TRBJ1-1; TRBD1 matches at 11 bases. Trimming at V came to 0 bases and at J to 4 bases, leaving 4 bases not matched to a gene. Germline V gene sequence: CDR1 DFQATT, CDR2 SNEGSKA (reference sequence). The CDR3 consists of 15 residues. CDR3 loop: CSARDRGQGGTEAFF. The CDR3 nucleotides read TGCAGTGCTAGAGATCGGGGACAGGGGGGCACTGAAGCTTTCTTT.

This clonotype was seen ten or more times. This rearrangement joins TRBV6-5 to TRBJ1-5; D not resolved. Per germline, CDR1 MNHEY and CDR2 SVGAGI. V was trimmed by 3 bases and J by 0 bases, leaving 9 bases between them. The CDR3 is 15 amino acids. CDR3 DNA sequence: TGTGCCAGCAGTTATCAACATCATAGCAATCAGCCCCAGCATTTT. This codes for CASSYQHHSNQPQHF.

The table lists this clonotype with a few counts. The gene calls are TRBV7-3 and TRBJ1-1; D perhaps matches TRBD1 (6 bases). Trimming removed 4 bases at V and 1 base at J, with 19 bases between. Germline V gives CDR1 SGHTA, CDR2 FQGTGA. The CDR3 extends over 17 amino acids. The CDR3 DNA sequence: TGTGCCAGCAGCTCCCGAAAACCGGGACAACGGAACACTGAAGCTTTCTTT. Its protein is CASSSRKPGQRNTEAFF.

About this clonotype: The junction shows a germline mismatch at one end, possibly a read error. The CDR3 region is CASSQEETVVNSPLHF. CDR3 DNA: TGCGCCAGCAGCCAAGAAGAGACAGTGGTTAATTCGCCCCTCCACTTT. The chain uses TRBV4-1 and TRBJ1-6; weak D call: TRBD1 (5 bases). The germline V gene has CDR1 MGHRA and CDR2 YSYEKL. The CDR3 has 16 amino acids.

The CDR3: CASSRNRRVNEQYF. CDR3 coding DNA: TGTGCCAGCAGTCGGAATCGCAGGGTTAACGAGCAGTACTTC. This rearrangement joins TRBV6-5 to TRBJ2-7; D is possibly TRBD1 (5 bases). The V end was cut by 5 bases, the J end by 5 bases, with 16 bases between. The CDR3 loop spans 14 amino acids. The V gene's germline CDR1 is MNHEY and CDR2 SVGAGI.

This chain joins TRBV19 and TRBJ2-4, with D possibly being TRBD1 or TRBD2 (6 bases each). The V gene lost 5 bases and the J gene lost 1 base, with 9 bases spanning the gap. The CDR3 contains 14 residues. CDR1 LNHDA and CDR2 SQIVND come from the germline V gene (reference sequence). CDR3 loop: CASSWGAAKNIQYF. DNA of the CDR3: TGTGCCAGTAGTTGGGGGGCGGCCAAAAACATTCAGTACTTC.

This clonotype was seen only a few times. J is TRBJ2-3 and V is TRBV6-6, with a weak D call TRBD2 (5 bases). The germline CDR1 and CDR2 sequences are MNHNY and SVGAGI (reference sequence). With 2 bases removed from V and 0 bases from J, the gap between germline ends came to 12 bases. The CDR3 sequence is 16 residues long. The CDR3 coding sequence is TGTGCCAGCAGTTACGGCCCGGAGGTTAGCACAGATACGCAGTATTTT. Its translation: CASSYGPEVSTDTQYF.

Only a few counts were recorded for this clonotype. Being one base from a much bigger clone, this may be a read error. The CDR3 is CASSPGQSSEQYF. In DNA form, the CDR3 reads TGTGCCAGCAGCCCGGGACAGTCCTCCGAGCAGTACTTC. The rearrangement joins TRBV16 to TRBJ2-7; 7 bases are shared with TRBD1. CDR3 length equals 13 residues. Per the germline V gene, CDR1 is KGHSY and CDR2 is FQNENV.